This TCR beta chain was observed in a study of blood T cell repertoires in COVID-19. Trimming removed 1 base at V and 7 bases at J, with 14 bases between. This CDR3 comprises 14 residues. Germline CDR1 is GTSNPN and CDR2 is SVGIG (reference sequence). Source study methods: Amplification of reference gene primers provided the estimated nucleated cell counts. The repertoire was sequenced with immunoSEQ multiplex PCR; TCRdb's copy has only in-frame clones and lacks some. V, J and clone size are taken as reported in that table, and D and trimming were inferred from the DNA itself. The table shows tens of thousands of clones, with approximately 88% occurring only once.

This clonotype was sampled from a man aged 50-60 years with active COVID-19. The chain employs TRBV30 and TRBJ2-4, with a tentative D call TRBD2 (5 bases). The specimen was peripheral blood. The CDR3 nucleotides read TGTGCCTGGAGTGCAAGGGCCTCGGGGAACATTCAGTACTTC. This gives the protein CAWSARASGNIQYF.